The 22 T cell receptor beta chains presented below share a single source sample, sequenced in a study of blood T cell repertoires in COVID-19. Clones were sequenced by immunoSEQ multiplex PCR, and TCRdb holds only the in-frame ones, with some missing. The sample records over 250,000 clones, about 88% being singletons. Material: PBMCs or T cells enriched from blood (not recorded which). The receptors come from a man aged 25 to 40 with acute COVID-19.

The V and J genes are TRBV19 and TRBJ1-4; 8 nucleotides line up with TRBD1. There are 15 residues in the CDR3. In germline, CDR1 is LNHDA, CDR2 SQIVND (reference sequence). The trim removed 7 bases at V and 4 bases at J, leaving 8 bases unmatched. The CDR3 is CASTLGQGSNEKLFF. In DNA form, the CDR3 reads TGTGCCAGTACCCTTGGACAGGGAAGTAATGAAAAACTGTTTTTT.

This chain uses TRBV19 with TRBJ1-2; TRBD1 aligns across 7 bases. CDR1 LNHDA and CDR2 SQIVND come from the germline V gene (reference sequence). Germline trimming cut 0 bases from V and 3 bases from J; bases unmatched to any gene: 1. The CDR3 has 14 amino acids. Written as DNA, the CDR3 is TGTGCCAGTAGTATAGATCAGGGGGACTATGGCTACACCTTC. Amino acid sequence: CASSIDQGDYGYTF.

The chain uses TRBV3-1 (or the pseudogene TRBV3-2) and TRBJ2-1; D not certain. The CDR3 spans 13 residues. Germline loops: CDR1 LGHDT, CDR2 YNNKEL (reference sequence). V lost 4 bases and J lost 4, with 8 bases in between. CDR3 sequence: CASSPWRYNEQFF. In DNA form, the CDR3 reads TGTGCCAGCAGCCCGTGGCGGTACAATGAGCAGTTCTTC.

The chain joins TRBV27 to TRBJ1-1, with 8 nucleotides matching TRBD1. The CDR3 is 13 amino acids. V dropped 7 bases and J dropped 5; count of bases not matched to a gene: 6. CDR1 MNHEY and CDR2 SMNVEV come from the germline V gene (reference sequence). CDR3: CASNPTGGTEAFF. The CDR3 DNA reads TGTGCCAGCAATCCCACAGGGGGAACTGAAGCTTTCTTT.

The CDR3 loop reads CSVELAGKDSPLHF. The CDR3 region has the DNA TGCAGCGTTGAACTGGCAGGGAAGGATTCACCCCTCCACTTT. The chain couples TRBV29-1 to TRBJ1-6; TRBD1 is a possible D gene (5 bases). V was shortened by 2 bases and J by 8 bases, with 13 bases between the two germline ends. The CDR3 contains 14 residues. Germline V lookup: CDR1 SQVTM, CDR2 ANQGSEA. Complete variable domain (other parts from reference TRBV29-1 and TRBJ1-6): SAVISQKPSRDICQRGTSLTIQCQVDSQVTMMFWYRQQPGQSLTLIATANQGSEATYESGFVIDKFPISRPNLTFSTLTVSNMSPEDSSIYLCSVELAGKDSPLHFGNGTRLTVT.

This clone was recorded a few times. V is TRBV7-8 and J is TRBJ2-4; a possible D gene is TRBD2 (5 bases). V was pared by 5 bases and J by 0 bases, with 17 bases between. The CDR3 covers 17 residues. Germline CDR1 is SGHVS and CDR2 is FQNEAQ. The CDR3 region is CASSPRDGNLAKNIQYF. For the CDR3, the DNA is TGTGCCAGCAGCCCCCGGGATGGAAATTTAGCCAAAAACATTCAGTACTTC.

The genes are TRBV9 and TRBJ2-3; D might be TRBD2 (7 bases). CDR1 and CDR2 from the germline V gene are SGDLS and YYNGEE. The V end was cut by 3 bases, the J end by 4 bases, with 18 bases between. There are 16 residues in the CDR3. This chain's CDR3 is CASSEGGGVGADTQYF. The DNA for the CDR3 is TGTGCCAGCAGCGAGGGGGGAGGGGTTGGCGCAGATACGCAGTATTTT.

The V and J genes are TRBV27 and TRBJ2-3, with TRBD2 identical over 11 bases. CDR1 is MNHEY and CDR2 is SMNVEV in the germline V gene (reference sequence). With 6 bases clipped from V and 7 bases from J, the junction kept 6 bases outside the gene matches. The CDR3 extends over 14 amino acids. The DNA of the CDR3 is TGTGCCAGCAGCTTAGCGGGGGGGCCGAATACGCAGTATTTT. It translates to CASSLAGGPNTQYF.

The chain uses TRBV7-6 and TRBJ2-7; 7 bases are a match to TRBD2. CDR3 length equals 15 residues. The V gene's germline CDR1 is SGHVS and CDR2 FNYEAQ. Trimming took 5 bases from V and 0 from J; bases not matched to a gene: 7. The CDR3, as DNA: TGTGCCAGCAGCGCCGGGACTACTAGCTCCTACGAGCAGTACGTC. Its translation: CASSAGTTSSYEQYV.

The V gene is TRBV29-1, the J gene TRBJ2-3, with D perhaps matching TRBD1 (6 bases). The CDR3 spans 14 residues. Trimming removed 4 bases at V and 4 bases at J, with 15 bases between. Germline assignment: CDR1 SQVTM and CDR2 ANQGSEA. The CDR3 region is CSVGLGARSDTQYF. CDR3 coding DNA: TGCAGCGTTGGGTTGGGGGCGCGTTCAGATACGCAGTATTTT.

The chain carries TRBV19 and TRBJ2-2; 9 bases are a match to TRBD2. The CDR3 has 15 amino acids. Trimming removed 5 bases from V and 7 bases from J; junction bases left unmatched: 8. Germline V gives CDR1 LNHDA, CDR2 SQIVND (reference sequence). CDR3 bases: TGTGCCAGTAGTGGGGCGCGGGGGGGCCACGGGGAGCTGTTTTTT. This encodes CASSGARGGHGELFF.

The CDR3 protein is CASSQDWESGDTQYF. DNA for the CDR3: TGTGCCAGCAGCCAAGATTGGGAATCGGGGGATACGCAGTATTTT. The genes are TRBV3-1 (or the pseudogene TRBV3-2) and TRBJ2-3; a weak D match, TRBD2 (5 bases). Trimming took 0 bases from V and 6 from J, leaving 13 bases between them. The CDR3 is made up of 15 amino acids. The V gene's germline CDR1 is LGHDT and CDR2 YNNKEL (reference sequence).

The chain has TRBV3-1 (or the pseudogene TRBV3-2) and TRBJ1-1, with D possibly matching TRBD1 (5 bases). The germline gives CDR1 LGHDT, CDR2 YNNKEL (reference sequence). The CDR3 length is 15 residues. Trimming stripped 4 bases from V and 1 base from J, with 13 bases between. The CDR3 loop is CASSRLFTGNTEAFF. The CDR3 coding sequence is TGTGCCAGCAGCCGACTTTTTACAGGGAACACTGAAGCTTTCTTT.

The rearrangement uses TRBV5-1 and TRBJ2-2, with TRBD1 matching over 8 bases. This CDR3 has 16 residues. With V trimmed by 9 bases and J by 6 bases, 16 bases remained unmatched. CDR1 and CDR2 from the germline V gene are SGHRS and YFSETQ. The CDR3 nucleotides are TGCGCCACCACGGCAATTTGGACAGGGATGTCCGGGGAGCTGTTTTTT. Protein product: CATTAIWTGMSGELFF.

This chain connects TRBV9 to TRBJ1-1; tentative D call: TRBD1 (6 bases). Germline-derived CDR1 and CDR2 are SGDLS and YYNGEE. The V and J ends lost 4 bases and 0 bases respectively, with 25 bases between them. This CDR3 contains 19 residues. The CDR3 DNA is TGTGCCAGCAGCCCGCGGGTGGCAGGGGCTTTTCGAATGAACACTGAAGCTTTCTTT. Translating it yields CASSPRVAGAFRMNTEAFF. Full variable domain (missing parts from reference TRBV9 and TRBJ1-1): DSGVTQTPKHLITATGQRVTLRCSPRSGDLSVYWYQQSLDQGLQFLIQYYNGEERAKGNILERFSAQQFPDLHSELNLSSLELGDSALYFCASSPRVAGAFRMNTEAFFGQGTRLTVV.

The chain has TRBV28 and TRBJ2-2; 10 bases align to TRBD2. Trimming removed 6 bases from V and 7 bases from J; junction bases left unmatched: 17. Per germline, CDR1 MDHEN and CDR2 SYDVKM. The CDR3 is made up of 18 amino acids. The CDR3: CASSPPRASGRTGGELFF. DNA of the CDR3: TGTGCCAGCAGCCCCCCACGCGCTAGCGGGAGAACGGGCGGGGAGCTGTTTTTT. Based on the CDR3 plus reference TRBV28 and TRBJ2-2, the full variable domain is DVKVTQSSRYLVKRTGEKVFLECVQDMDHENMFWYRQDPGLGLRLIYFSYDVKMKEKGDIPEGYSVSREKKERFSLILESASTNQTSMYLCASSPPRASGRTGGELFFGEGSRLTVL.

This chain uses TRBV7-2 with TRBJ1-3; the D is unclear. Germline CDR1 reads SGHTA; CDR2 reads FQGNSA. This CDR3 has 14 residues. Trimming took off 1 base at V and 3 bases at J, with 7 bases between the two ends. In DNA form, the CDR3 reads TGTGCCAGCAGCTTAGACAGTCTTGGAAACACCATATATTTT. Its translation: CASSLDSLGNTIYF.

This clone was recorded only once. This chain connects TRBV28 to TRBJ1-5; no reliable D call. Between the trimmed V and J ends, which lost 8 bases and 7 bases, there was a span of 12 bases. The CDR3 is made up of 12 amino acids. CDR1 is MDHEN, CDR2 SYDVKM, per germline. The CDR3 nucleotides read TGTGCCAGCGGGCCCCTTGGACAGCCCCAGCATTTT. Translated, it gives CASGPLGQPQHF.

The chain joins TRBV28 to TRBJ2-6; maybe TRBD1 (6 bases). Germline CDR1 and CDR2: MDHEN and SYDVKM. This CDR3 region has 16 residues. V gave up 2 bases and J gave up 3 bases, with 11 bases separating them. The CDR3 DNA is TGTGCCAGCAGTTTAACCCGACAGGATGGGGCCAACGTCCTGACTTTC. Amino acids: CASSLTRQDGANVLTF.

The CDR3, as DNA: TGTGCCAGCAGTTTTTGGCAGAGGGCAGAGACCCAGTACTTC. Translated, it gives CASSFWQRAETQYF. This sequence joins TRBV27 and TRBJ2-5; D is possibly TRBD2 (5 bases). V dropped 3 bases and J dropped 4 bases, with 12 bases sitting between them. The CDR3 is 14 amino acids. Germline V CDR1 and CDR2: MNHEY, SMNVEV (reference sequence).

The chain links TRBV6-5 to TRBJ1-1; TRBD1 matches 7 bases. V shed 7 bases and J 0 bases; nucleotides not matched to a gene: 5. This CDR3 has 14 residues. Germline V gene data show CDR1 as MNHEY and CDR2 as SVGAGI. CDR3 sequence reads: CASTTGALNTEAFF. In DNA form, the CDR3 reads TGTGCCAGCACTACAGGGGCGTTGAACACTGAAGCTTTCTTT.

This sequence joins TRBV5-4 and TRBJ2-1, with D possibly being TRBD1 (5 bases). Germline V gene lookup returns CDR1 SGHNT and CDR2 YYREEE (reference sequence). The V end was cut by 4 bases, the J end by 7 bases, with 9 bases between. This CDR3 spans 12 amino acids. CDR3 nucleotides: TGTGCCAGCAGCGTGACAGCTAATGAGCAGTTCTTC. Protein product: CASSVTANEQFF.